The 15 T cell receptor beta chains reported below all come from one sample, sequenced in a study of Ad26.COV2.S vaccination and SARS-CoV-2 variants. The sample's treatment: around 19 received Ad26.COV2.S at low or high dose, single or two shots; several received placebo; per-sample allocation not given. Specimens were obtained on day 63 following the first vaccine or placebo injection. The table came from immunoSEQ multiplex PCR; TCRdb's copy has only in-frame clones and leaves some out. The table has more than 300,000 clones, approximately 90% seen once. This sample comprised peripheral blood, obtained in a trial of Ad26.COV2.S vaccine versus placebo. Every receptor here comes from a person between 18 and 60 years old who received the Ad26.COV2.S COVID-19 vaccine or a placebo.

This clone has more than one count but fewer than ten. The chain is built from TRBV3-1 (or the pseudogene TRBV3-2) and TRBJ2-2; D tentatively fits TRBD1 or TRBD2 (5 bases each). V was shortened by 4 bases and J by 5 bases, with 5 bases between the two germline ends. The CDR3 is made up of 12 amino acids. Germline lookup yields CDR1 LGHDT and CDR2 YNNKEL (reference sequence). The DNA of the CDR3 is TGTGCCAGCAGCCGGGGGACCGGGGAGCTGTTTTTT. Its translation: CASSRGTGELFF.

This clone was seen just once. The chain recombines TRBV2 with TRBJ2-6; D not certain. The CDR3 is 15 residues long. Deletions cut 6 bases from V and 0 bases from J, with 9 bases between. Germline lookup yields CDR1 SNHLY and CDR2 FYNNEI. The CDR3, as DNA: TGTGCCAGCAGGGTGCAAAGCTCTGGGGCCAACGTCCTGACTTTC. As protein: CASRVQSSGANVLTF.

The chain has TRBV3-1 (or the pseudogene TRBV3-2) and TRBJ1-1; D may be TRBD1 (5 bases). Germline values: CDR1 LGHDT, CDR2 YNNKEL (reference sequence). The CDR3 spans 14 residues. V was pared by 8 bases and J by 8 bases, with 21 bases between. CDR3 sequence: CASSSPAVRGEAFF. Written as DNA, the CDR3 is TGTGCCAGCTCCTCCCCGGCCGTCCGGGGCGAAGCTTTCTTT.

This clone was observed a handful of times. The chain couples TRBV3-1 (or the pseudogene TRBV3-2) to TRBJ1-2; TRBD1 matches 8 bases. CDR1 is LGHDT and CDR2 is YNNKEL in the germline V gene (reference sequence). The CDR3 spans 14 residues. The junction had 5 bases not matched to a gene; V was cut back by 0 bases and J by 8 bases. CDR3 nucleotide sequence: TGTGCCAGCAGCCAAGACGTGACAGGGGTCGGCTACACCTTC. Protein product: CASSQDVTGVGYTF.

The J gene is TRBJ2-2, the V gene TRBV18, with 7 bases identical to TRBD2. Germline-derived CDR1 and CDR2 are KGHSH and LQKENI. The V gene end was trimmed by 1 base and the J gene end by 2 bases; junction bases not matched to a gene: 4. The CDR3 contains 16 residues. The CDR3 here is CASSPRGLLNTGELFF. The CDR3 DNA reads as TGTGCCAGCTCACCACGGGGACTACTTAACACCGGGGAGCTGTTTTTT.

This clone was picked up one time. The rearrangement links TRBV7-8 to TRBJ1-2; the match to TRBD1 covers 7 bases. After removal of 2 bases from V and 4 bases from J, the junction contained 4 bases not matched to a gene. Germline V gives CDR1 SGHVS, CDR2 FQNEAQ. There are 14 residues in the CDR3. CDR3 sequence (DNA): TGTGCCAGCAGCTTAACCAGGACAGGCTATGGCTACACCTTC. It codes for CASSLTRTGYGYTF.

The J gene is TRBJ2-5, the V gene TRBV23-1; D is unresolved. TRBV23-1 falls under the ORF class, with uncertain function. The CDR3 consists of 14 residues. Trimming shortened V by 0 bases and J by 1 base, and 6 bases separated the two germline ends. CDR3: CASSQSNSQETQYF. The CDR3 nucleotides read TGCGCCAGCAGTCAATCTAACAGCCAAGAGACCCAGTACTTC.

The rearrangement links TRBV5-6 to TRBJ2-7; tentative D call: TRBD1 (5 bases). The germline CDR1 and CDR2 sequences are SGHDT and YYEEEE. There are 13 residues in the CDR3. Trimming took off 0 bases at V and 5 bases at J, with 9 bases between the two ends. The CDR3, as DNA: TGTGCCAGCAGCTTGGTCAGGGCCCACGAGCAGTACTTC. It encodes CASSLVRAHEQYF.

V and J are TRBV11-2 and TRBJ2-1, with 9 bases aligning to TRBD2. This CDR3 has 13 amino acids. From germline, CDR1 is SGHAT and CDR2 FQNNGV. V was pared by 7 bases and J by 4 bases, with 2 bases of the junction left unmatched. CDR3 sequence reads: CASNSGGYNEQFF. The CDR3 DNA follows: TGTGCCAGCAATAGCGGGGGATACAATGAGCAGTTCTTC.

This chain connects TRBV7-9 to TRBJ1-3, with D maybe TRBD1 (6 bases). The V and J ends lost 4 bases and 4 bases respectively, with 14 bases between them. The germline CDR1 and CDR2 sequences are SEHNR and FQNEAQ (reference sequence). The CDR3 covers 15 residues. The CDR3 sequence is CASSSPGQYGNTIYF. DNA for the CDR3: TGTGCCAGCAGCTCGCCCGGACAGTACGGAAACACCATATATTTT.

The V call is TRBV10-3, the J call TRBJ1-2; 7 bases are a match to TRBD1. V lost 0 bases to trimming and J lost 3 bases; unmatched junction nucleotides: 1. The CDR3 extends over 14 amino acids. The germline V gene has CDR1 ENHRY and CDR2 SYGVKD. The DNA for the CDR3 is TGTGCCATCAGTGAGTCACAGGGGTACTATGGCTACACCTTC. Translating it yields CAISESQGYYGYTF.

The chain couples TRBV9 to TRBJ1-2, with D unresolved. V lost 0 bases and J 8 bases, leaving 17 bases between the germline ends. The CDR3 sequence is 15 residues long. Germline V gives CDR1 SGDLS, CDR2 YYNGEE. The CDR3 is CASSVEAGHGGGYTF. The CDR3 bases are TGTGCCAGCAGCGTAGAGGCCGGGCACGGTGGAGGCTACACCTTC.

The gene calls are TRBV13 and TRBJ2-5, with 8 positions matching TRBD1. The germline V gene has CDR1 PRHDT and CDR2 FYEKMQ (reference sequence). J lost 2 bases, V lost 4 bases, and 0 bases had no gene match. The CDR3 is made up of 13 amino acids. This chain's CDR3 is CASSYRGQETQYF. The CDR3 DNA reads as TGTGCCAGCAGCTACAGGGGGCAAGAGACCCAGTACTTC.

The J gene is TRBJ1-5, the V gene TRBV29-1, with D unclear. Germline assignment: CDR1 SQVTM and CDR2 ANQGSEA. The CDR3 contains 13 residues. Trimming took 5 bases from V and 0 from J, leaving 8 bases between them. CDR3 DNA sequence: TGCAGCGTTAGGGAAACTAGCAATCAGCCCCAGCATTTT. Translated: CSVRETSNQPQHF.

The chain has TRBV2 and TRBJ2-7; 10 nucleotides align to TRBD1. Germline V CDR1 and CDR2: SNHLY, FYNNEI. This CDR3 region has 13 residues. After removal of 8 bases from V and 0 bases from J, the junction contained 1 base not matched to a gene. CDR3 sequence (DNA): TGTGCCAGCCGGGACAGGGGCTCCTACGAGCAGTACTTC. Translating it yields CASRDRGSYEQYF.